This TCR beta chain appears in the sequencing data of a study of blood T cell repertoires in COVID-19. Profiling relied on immunoSEQ multiplex PCR, and the TCRdb table lists in-frame clones only, not all of them. The sample lists 85,000 to 100,000 clones; approximately 80% were seen once. CDR1 SGHAT and CDR2 FQNNGV come from the germline V gene. The CDR3 is 17 residues long. V gave up 6 bases and J gave up 7 bases; unmatched junction bases: 14. Seattle enrolled patients during active infection and tracked them longitudinally. Material: peripheral blood. This TCR was sampled from a man older than 75 with COVID-19, enrolled during active disease. The chain combines TRBV11-2 with TRBJ2-1; the match to TRBD2 covers 11 bases. The CDR3 here is CASRKIPRLAGLNEQFF. In DNA form, the CDR3 reads TGTGCCAGCAGAAAAATCCCCCGACTAGCGGGACTGAATGAGCAGTTCTTC.